This T cell receptor (beta chain) was identified during a study of cytomegalovirus exposure and HLA in healthy donors. Concerning this clone: Its target is unknown.

Study-wide results and caveats: Some segments of the V type, notably TRBV6-2 and TRBV6-3, were excluded as indistinguishable. Association with HLA alleles at 0.05 false discovery rate was found for roughly 17,000 TCR beta sequences in a later analysis. Analyzed later, association rates of TCRs varied across HLA loci, with DRB1 most and HLA-C fewest. Sequencing likely produced, as an artifact, a cluster of highly shared sequence variants.

It was with 60 Vbeta and 13 Jbeta primers that the PCR ran. Profiled with immunoSEQ multiplex PCR; TCRdb holds only in-frame clones, not every one. The table shows 120,000 to 150,000 clones, with roughly three quarters occurring only once. The CDR3 runs to 15 residues. V was pared by 6 bases and J by 2 bases, with 5 bases of the junction left unmatched. From germline, CDR1 is LNHNV and CDR2 YYDKDF (reference sequence). Input material: PBMCs. The clonotype comes from a man aged 60 to 69 in good health and CMV-seronegative. The rearrangement joins TRBV15 to TRBJ2-3; 10 nucleotides match TRBD2. The CDR3 region has the DNA TGTGCCACCAGAAGACTAGCGGGCCCCACAGATACGCAGTATTTT. Residues: CATRRLAGPTDTQYF.